This T cell receptor (beta chain) was profiled in a study of beta chain features in type 1 diabetes. Broader study findings: Researchers caution that PCR might favor shorter templates, equally among patients and controls. When Type 1 diabetes patients were examined, their TCRB CDR3s proved moderately but significantly shorter in all four CD4+ subsets.

CDR1 and CDR2 from the germline V gene are SGHTA and FQGTGA. Trimming left V 2 bases short and J 0 bases short, with 8 bases between. CDR3 size: 15 residues. Note on this clone: Its specificity is not known.

The investigators reverse transcribed all of the isolated RNA, so they sequenced expressed TCRB transcripts. This table comes from immunoSEQ multiplex PCR, and its TCRdb copy is limited to in-frame clones, with some not included. Altogether 100,000 to 150,000 clones are present, 17% being singletons, with the ten largest covering around 2.5%. This sequence originates from a man younger than 35 with type 1 diabetes. The chain combines TRBV7-3 with TRBJ2-1; D possibly corresponds to TRBD2 (6 bases). Sequenced input: central memory CD4+ T cells from blood. CDR3 amino acids: CASSLPGSSYNEQFF. The CDR3 bases are TGTGCCAGCAGCTTACCCGGGAGCTCCTACAATGAGCAGTTCTTC.